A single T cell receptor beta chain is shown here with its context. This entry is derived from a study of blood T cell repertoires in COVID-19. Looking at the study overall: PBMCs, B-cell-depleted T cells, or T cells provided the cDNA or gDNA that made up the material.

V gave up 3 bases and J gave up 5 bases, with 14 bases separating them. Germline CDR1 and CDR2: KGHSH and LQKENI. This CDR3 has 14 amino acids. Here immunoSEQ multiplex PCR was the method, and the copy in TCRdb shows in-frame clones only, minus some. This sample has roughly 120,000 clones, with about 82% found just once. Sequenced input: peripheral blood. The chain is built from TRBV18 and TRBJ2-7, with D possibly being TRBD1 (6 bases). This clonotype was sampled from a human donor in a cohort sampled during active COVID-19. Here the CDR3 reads CASSPQGTAHEQYF. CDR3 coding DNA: TGTGCCAGCTCACCTCAGGGGACCGCCCACGAGCAGTACTTC.